This entry features one T cell receptor (beta chain) sequence. Its recognized antigen is unknown. Per-nucleotide qualities are absent, and no much larger clonotype sits a single base away. This entry is derived from a study of CD8+ T cells in alopecia areata listed by TCRdb under 2018. Study-wide context: Treated patients were enrolled in an open-label pilot trial of oral tofacitinib at 5 to 10 mg twice daily for moderate-to-severe alopecia areata. Tofacitinib was given for 6 to 18 months, followed by 6 months of follow-up off drug to assess delayed response and recurrence. To study T cell clonal expansion in alopecia areata, the researchers applied high-throughput TCRbeta sequencing to both the C3H/HeJ mouse model and human patients. On the human side, TCRbeta sequencing was run on scalp tissue and on sorted CD4+ and CD8+ peripheral blood T cells from healthy controls and from alopecia areata patients with either patchy or totalis/universalis disease. Patients on tofacitinib were biopsied at baseline and after 4 and 24 weeks of treatment, and several of the patients also had a later scalp biopsy. Clonality in the scalp was compared among normal scalp (n=4), patchy alopecia areata scalp (n=8), and alopecia totalis/universalis scalp (n=8). The RNA source kit depended on sample type: the PAXgene miRNA kit for fixed scalp, the miRNeasy kit for PBMCs, and the RNeasy kit for mouse skin. TCRbeta CDR3 regions were amplified by immunoSEQ multiplex PCR with 35 Vbeta forward and 13 Jbeta reverse primers.

What the authors observed across the whole study: Shared TCR sequences between patients were less evident than in mice, which may be partly attributable to HLA diversity in the patient population. Compared with normal scalp, lesional scalp, particularly in alopecia totalis/universalis, had higher clonality and more expanded CD8+ clones, which suggests antigenic drive. Unlike mouse skin, which is dominated by gammadelta T cells, normal human skin has resident alphabeta T cells that are also sequenced, and this complicates analysis of the scalp TCR repertoire.

Library construction relied on the immunoSEQ multiplex PCR assay. To provide template for TCR sequencing, every sample had RNA extracted and reverse transcribed into cDNA. First-strand cDNA was synthesized with SuperScript III using a 2:1 mix of oligo-dT and random hexamers. A synthetic immune receptor repertoire was used to assess amplification bias, and residual bias was removed computationally. Concerning the study's data processing: Raw reads were preprocessed to remove errors, and CDR3 was defined according to IMGT conventions as the region from the conserved cysteine to phenylalanine. To get clonality, Shannon entropy was normalized by log2 of the number of productive unique TCRs and the result was subtracted from 1. Whether scalp clones were CD4 or CD8 was inferred by matching scalp TCRbeta sequences against CD4 and CD8 repertoires sorted from blood. Here the immuneACCESS table is served through TCRdb, limited to in-frame sequences with V and J called. Missing clones are a known gap in these copies; in checked studies unresolved V genes cover under half, and the rest lacks a known reason. For V, J and clone size, that table is used; D and trimming come from the DNA. The sample table records roughly 250,000 clones; less than 80% of these occur just once. Under 1.5% of the sample comes from the top ten.

The sample's time point label, decoded: baseline before oral tofacitinib. From alopecia areata patients, peripheral blood was collected along with lesional scalp punch biopsies. PBMCs were isolated by density centrifugation and stained for CD3, CD4 and CD8, and CD4+ and CD8+ T cells were sorted on a FACSAria. Trimming removed 4 bases from V and 7 bases from J, leaving 16 bases between the germline ends. Looking up the germline V gene yields CDR1 SQVTM and CDR2 ANQGSEA. The CDR3 runs 13 residues from the cysteine to the phenylalanine. Solely the CDR3 DNA is kept, with 39 bases framed from the first base.

The chain couples TRBV29-1 to TRBJ2-5; TRBD1 is a possible D gene, resting on 5 matching bases. This specimen was CD4+ T cells sorted from blood, taken at week 0. This clonotype was sampled from a human donor with alopecia areata. At the DNA level, the sequence is TGCAGCGTTGGGGTGGACAATAAAGGGACCCAGTACTTC. It translates to CSVGVDNKGTQYF.